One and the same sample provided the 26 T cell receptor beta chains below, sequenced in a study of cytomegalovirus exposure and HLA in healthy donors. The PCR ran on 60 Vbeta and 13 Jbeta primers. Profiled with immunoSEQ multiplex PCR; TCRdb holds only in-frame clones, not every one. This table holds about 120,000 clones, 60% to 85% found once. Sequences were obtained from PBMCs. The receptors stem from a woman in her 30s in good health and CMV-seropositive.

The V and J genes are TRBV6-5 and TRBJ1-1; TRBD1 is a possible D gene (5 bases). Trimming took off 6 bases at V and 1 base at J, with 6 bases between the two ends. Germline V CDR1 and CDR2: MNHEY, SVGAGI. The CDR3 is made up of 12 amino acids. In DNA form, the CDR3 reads TGTGCCAGCAGGCAGGGGAACACTGAAGCTTTCTTT. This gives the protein CASRQGNTEAFF.

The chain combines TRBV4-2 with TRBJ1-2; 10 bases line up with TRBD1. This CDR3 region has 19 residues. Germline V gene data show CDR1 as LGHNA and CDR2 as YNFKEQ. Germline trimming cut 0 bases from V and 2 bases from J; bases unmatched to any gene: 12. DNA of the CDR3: TGTGCCAGCAGCCAAGAGGCCCGAGACAGGGGGCGAAGAAACTATGGCTACACCTTC. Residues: CASSQEARDRGRRNYGYTF.

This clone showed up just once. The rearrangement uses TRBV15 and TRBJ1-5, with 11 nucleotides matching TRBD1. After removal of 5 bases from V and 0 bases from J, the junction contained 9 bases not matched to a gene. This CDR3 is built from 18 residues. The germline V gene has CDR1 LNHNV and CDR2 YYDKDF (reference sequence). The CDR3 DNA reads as TGTGCCACCAGCCCTCCCGGGACAGGGGGGTATAGCAATCAGCCCCAGCATTTT. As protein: CATSPPGTGGYSNQPQHF.

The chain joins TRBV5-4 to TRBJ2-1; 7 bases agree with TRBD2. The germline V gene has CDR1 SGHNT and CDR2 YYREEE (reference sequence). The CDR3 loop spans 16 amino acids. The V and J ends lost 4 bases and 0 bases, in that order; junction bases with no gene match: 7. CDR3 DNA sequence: TGTGCCAGCAGCCGCCAGCGGGGCCTCTCCTACAATGAGCAGTTCTTC. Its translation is CASSRQRGLSYNEQFF.

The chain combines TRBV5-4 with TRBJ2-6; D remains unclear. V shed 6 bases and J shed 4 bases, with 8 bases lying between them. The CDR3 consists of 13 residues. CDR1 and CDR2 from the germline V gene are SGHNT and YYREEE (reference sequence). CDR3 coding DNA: TGTGCCAGCACGACGCGGGGGGCCAACGTCCTGACTTTC. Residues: CASTTRGANVLTF.

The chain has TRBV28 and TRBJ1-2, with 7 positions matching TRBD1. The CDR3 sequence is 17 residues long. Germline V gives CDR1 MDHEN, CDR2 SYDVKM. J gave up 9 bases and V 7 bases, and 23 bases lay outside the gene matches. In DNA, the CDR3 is TGTGCCAGCACCCGCCCGGACAGGACTTATGCCCTTTTGAGCTACACCTTC. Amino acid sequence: CASTRPDRTYALLSYTF.

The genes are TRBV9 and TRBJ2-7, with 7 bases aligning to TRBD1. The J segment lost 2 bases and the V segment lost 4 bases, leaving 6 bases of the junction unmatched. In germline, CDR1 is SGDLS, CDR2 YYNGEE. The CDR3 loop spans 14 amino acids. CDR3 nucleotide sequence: TGTGCCAGCAGCCCACGACAGGGCACCTACGAGCAGTACTTC. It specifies CASSPRQGTYEQYF.

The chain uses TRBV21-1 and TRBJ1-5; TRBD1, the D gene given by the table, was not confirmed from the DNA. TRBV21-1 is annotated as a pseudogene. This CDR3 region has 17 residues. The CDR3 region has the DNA TGTGCCAGCAGCACATACCACGAGGACAGGGATAATCAGCCCCAGCATTTT. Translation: CASSTYHEDRDNQPQHF.

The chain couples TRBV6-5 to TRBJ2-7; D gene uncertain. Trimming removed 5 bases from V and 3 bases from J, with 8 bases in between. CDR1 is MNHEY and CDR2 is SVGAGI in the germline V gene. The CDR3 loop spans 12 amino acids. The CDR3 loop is CASSPGYYEQYF. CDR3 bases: TGTGCCAGCAGTCCCGGGTACTACGAGCAGTACTTC.

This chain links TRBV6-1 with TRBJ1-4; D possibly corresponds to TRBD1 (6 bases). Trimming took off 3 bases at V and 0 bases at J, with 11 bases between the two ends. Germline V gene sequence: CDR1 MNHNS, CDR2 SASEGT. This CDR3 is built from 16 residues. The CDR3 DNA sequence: TGTGCCAGCAGTGAGGGGGCGGGGGCAACTAATGAAAAACTGTTTTTT. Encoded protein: CASSEGAGATNEKLFF.

Here the CDR3 reads CASIRAGGRQETQYF. The CDR3 nucleotides read TGCGCCAGCATTCGGGCAGGAGGACGACAAGAGACCCAGTACTTC. The gene calls are TRBV5-1 and TRBJ2-5, with a tentative D call TRBD2 (5 bases). Trimming removed 6 bases from V and 2 bases from J, with 17 bases in between. This CDR3 contains 15 residues. The germline V gene has CDR1 SGHRS and CDR2 YFSETQ.

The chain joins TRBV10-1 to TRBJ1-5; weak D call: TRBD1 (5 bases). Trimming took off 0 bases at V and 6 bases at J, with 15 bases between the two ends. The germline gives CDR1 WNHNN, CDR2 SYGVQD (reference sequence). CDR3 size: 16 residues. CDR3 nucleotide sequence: TGCGCCAGCAGTGAGTCTAGGCAGGGTGGTTCTCAGCCCCAGCATTTT. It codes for CASSESRQGGSQPQHF.

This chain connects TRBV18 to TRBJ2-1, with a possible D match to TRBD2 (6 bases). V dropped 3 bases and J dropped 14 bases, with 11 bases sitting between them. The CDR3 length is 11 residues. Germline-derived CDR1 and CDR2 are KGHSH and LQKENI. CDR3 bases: TGTGCCAGCTCACCGCGACTAGAAAAGTTCTTC. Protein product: CASSPRLEKFF.

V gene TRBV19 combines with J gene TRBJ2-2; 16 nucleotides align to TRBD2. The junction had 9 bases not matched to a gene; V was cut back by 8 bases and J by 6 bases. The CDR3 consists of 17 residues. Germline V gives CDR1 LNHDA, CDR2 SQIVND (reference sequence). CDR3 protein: CASSRRGLAGGSGELFF. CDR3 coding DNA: TGTGCCAGTTCCCGCCGGGGACTAGCGGGGGGGTCCGGGGAGCTGTTTTTT.

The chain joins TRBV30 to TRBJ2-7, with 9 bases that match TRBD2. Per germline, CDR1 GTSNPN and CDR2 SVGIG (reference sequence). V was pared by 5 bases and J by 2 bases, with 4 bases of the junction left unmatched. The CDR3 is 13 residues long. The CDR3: CAWERGDPYEQYF. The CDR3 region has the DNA TGTGCCTGGGAGCGGGGGGATCCCTACGAGCAGTACTTC.

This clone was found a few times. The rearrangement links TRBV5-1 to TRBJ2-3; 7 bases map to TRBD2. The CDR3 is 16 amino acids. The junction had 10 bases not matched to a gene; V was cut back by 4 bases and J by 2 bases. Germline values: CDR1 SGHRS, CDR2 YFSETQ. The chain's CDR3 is CASSTGGSGTTDTQYF. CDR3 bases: TGCGCCAGCAGCACCGGGGGGTCAGGGACCACAGATACGCAGTATTTT.

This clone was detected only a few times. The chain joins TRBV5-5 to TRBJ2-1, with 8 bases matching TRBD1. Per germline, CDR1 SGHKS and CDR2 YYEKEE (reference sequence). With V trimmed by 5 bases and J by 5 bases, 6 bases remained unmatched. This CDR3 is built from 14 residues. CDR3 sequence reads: CASSQGAQNNEQFF. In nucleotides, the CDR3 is TGTGCCAGCAGTCAGGGGGCGCAAAACAATGAGCAGTTCTTC.

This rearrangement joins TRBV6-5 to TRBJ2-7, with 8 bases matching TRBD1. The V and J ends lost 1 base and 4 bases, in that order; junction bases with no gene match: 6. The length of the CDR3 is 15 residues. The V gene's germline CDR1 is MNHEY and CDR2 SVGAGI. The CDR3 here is CASSYFQGALYEQYF. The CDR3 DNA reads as TGTGCCAGCAGTTACTTCCAGGGGGCCCTATACGAGCAGTACTTC.

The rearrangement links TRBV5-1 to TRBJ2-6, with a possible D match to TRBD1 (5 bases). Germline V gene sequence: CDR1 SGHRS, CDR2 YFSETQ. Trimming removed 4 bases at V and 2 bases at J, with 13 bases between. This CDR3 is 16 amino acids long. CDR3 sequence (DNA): TGCGCCAGCAGCGCTCGACAGATAGCTGGGGCCAACGTCCTGACTTTC. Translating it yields CASSARQIAGANVLTF.

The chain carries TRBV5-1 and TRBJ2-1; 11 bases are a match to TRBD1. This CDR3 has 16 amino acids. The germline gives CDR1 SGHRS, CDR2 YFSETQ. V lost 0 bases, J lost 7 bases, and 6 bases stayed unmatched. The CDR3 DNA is TGCGCCAGCAGCTTGGGTGGGACAGGGGGAAAGAATGAGCAGTTCTTC. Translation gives CASSLGGTGGKNEQFF.

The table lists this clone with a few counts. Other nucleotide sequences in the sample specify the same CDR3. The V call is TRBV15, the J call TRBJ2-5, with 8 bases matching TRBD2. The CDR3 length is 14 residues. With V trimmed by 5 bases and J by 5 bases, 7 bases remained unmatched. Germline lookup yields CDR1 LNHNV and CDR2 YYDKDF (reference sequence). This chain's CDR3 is CATSGRGGMETQYF. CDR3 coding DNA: TGTGCCACCAGCGGACGGGGGGGAATGGAGACCCAGTACTTC. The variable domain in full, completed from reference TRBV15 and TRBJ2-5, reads DAMVIQNPRYQVTQFGKPVTLSCSQTLNHNVMYWYQQKSSQAPKLLFHYYDKDFNNEADTPDNFQSRRPNTSFCFLDIRSPGLGDTAMYLCATSGRGGMETQYFGPGTRLLVL.

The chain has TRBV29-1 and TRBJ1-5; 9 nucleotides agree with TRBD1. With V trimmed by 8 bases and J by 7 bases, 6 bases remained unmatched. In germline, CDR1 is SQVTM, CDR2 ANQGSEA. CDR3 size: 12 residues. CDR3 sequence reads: CSIRTGEQPQHF. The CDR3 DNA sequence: TGCAGCATCCGGACAGGGGAACAGCCCCAGCATTTT.

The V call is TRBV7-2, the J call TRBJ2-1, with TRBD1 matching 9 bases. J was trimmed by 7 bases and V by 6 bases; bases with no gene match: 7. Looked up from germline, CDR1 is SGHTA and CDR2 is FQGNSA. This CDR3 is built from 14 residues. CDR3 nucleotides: TGTGCCAGCAGTTCTACAGGGGGCAAGAATGAGCAGTTCTTC. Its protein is CASSSTGGKNEQFF. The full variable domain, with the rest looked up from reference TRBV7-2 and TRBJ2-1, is GAGVSQSPSNKVTEKGKDVELRCDPISGHTALYWYRQSLGQGLEFLIYFQGNSAPDKSGLPSDRFSAERTGGSVSTLTIQRTQQEDSAVYLCASSSTGGKNEQFFGPGTRLTVL.

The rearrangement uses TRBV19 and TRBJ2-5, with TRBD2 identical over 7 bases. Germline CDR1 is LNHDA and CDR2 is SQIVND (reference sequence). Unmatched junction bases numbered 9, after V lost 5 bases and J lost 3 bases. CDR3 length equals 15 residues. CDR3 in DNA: TGTGCCAGTAGTTCGGGCCCGGGAGGAGAAGAGACCCAGTACTTC. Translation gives CASSSGPGGEETQYF.

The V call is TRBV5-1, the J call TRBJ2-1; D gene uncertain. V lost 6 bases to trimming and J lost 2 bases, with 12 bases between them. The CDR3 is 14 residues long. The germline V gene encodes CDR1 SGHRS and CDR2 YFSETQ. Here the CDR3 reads CASTAELTYNEQFF. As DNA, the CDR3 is TGCGCCAGCACGGCAGAACTAACCTACAATGAGCAGTTCTTC.

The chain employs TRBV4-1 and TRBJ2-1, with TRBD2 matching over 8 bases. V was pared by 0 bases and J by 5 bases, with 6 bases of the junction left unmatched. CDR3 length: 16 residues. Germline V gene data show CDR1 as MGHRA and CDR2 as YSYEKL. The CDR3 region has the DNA TGCGCCAGCAGCCAAGATGAAGGCGGGGGGAACAATGAGCAGTTCTTC. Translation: CASSQDEGGGNNEQFF.